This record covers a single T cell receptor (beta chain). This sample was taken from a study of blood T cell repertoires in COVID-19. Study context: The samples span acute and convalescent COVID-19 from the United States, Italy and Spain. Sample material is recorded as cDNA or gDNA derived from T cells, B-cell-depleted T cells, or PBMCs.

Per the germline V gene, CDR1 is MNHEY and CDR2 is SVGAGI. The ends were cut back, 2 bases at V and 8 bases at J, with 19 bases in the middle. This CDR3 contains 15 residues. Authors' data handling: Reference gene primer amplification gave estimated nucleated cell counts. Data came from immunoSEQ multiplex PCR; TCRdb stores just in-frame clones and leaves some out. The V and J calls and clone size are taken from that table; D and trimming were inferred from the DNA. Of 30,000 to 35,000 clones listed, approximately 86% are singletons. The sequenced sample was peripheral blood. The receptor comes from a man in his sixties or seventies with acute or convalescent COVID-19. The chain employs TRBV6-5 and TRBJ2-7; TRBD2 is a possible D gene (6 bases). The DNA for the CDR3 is TGTGCCAGCAGTTACGGGCCGCGGGGCTTTGAGCAGCAGTACTTC. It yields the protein CASSYGPRGFEQQYF.